The T cell receptor beta chain under discussion was sequenced for a study of cytomegalovirus exposure and HLA in healthy donors (dated 2017 in TCRdb). Regarding the complete study: In an earlier analysis of several hundred of the donors, 276 Gb of sequence data and roughly 100 million unique TCR beta sequences from about 190 million T cells were reported. About 310 gigabases of sequencing data and 80 million or so unique TCR sequences were included in an early release covering over 600 HLA-typed donors. Among the roughly 410 genotyped donors, approximately 76% belonged to the genetic ancestry cluster associated with self-reported Caucasian donors. The aim of the study was to test whether cataloging public T cell receptors could identify signatures of past pathogen exposure. Using immunosequencing, the study profiled T cell repertoires from roughly 650 subjects and related those repertoires to cytomegalovirus serostatus. Along with the roughly 670-subject first cohort, a separate validation cohort of around 110 different subjects was used. The study combined high-throughput TCR immunosequencing, statistical association of individual TCRs with disease status, and machine learning to predict cytomegalovirus infection status. To study patterns of TCR occurrence, a later analysis re-analyzed previously published TCR beta repertoires from 666 donors and added high-resolution HLA genotyping. The later analysis used no new phenotypic data to find candidate immune exposures, relying instead on TCR beta sequences and their occurrence across donors. An earlier analysis of 500 to 650 of the donors applied high-throughput TCR beta sequencing to assess whether each TCR beta V gene segment acted as functional or pseudogenic. Alongside the repertoire data, information on donor age, sex, ethnicity and CMV serostatus was compiled. A later genetic analysis used genome-wide SNP genotypes for about 65% of the 666 donors, treating that subset as a discovery cohort. All discovery cohort repertoires had been generated on a single sequencing platform. HLA typing covered class I and class II loci at four-digit resolution. The number of typed donors differed by locus: roughly 629-640 for A, B, C, DRB1 and DQB1; 522 for DQA1; approximately 600 for DPA1; and roughly 450 for DPB1. Because of strong linkage in the cohort, four or five DR-DQ haplotypes were treated as single units for association and clustering. Among 398 genotyped donors of the cohort, an average of 235,054 unique TCR beta nucleotide sequences were sequenced per donor, roughly 18% of them non-productive. Overall study results and their limits: This cohort had only TCR beta chains sequenced, and the lack of alpha or paired-chain data limited which features could be detected. Because HLA typing was unavailable for some donors at each locus, only the typed subset was used in association tests. Correlated functional status among segregating V segments might reflect linkage disequilibrium, but an unknown experimental factor could not be ruled out. A total of about 150 TCR beta chains were listed by the study as associated with cytomegalovirus. Some IMGT-functional V segments, including TRBV6-2 and TRBV6-3, could not be told apart with the 87-base-pair reads, so those segments were excluded. According to a later analysis, parvovirus B19, influenza, CMV and Epstein-Barr virus appeared linked to several top co-occurrence clusters. When HLA alleles, especially DR and DQ, strongly co-occurred, TCR associations were difficult to assign to individual alleles. According to the authors, the approach could potentially be generalized to other disease states and immunological phenotypes. According to a later analysis, most CMV-associated TCR beta chains appeared to be HLA-restricted, and the HLA associations seemed to be driven largely by CMV exposure. The only immune exposure information available for the cohort was CMV serostatus. In a later genetic analysis, fewer N-insertions in productive TCRs were reported among donors in an Asian-associated ancestry cluster than the approximately 670-donor mean. The classifier was reported to diagnose cytomegalovirus status with high specificity and sensitivity in both the original and validation cohorts. A group of highly shared sequence variants was considered likely to be a technical artifact of the sequencing pipeline. In vitro tests confirmed that a few of the cytomegalovirus-associated TCR beta chains recognize cytomegalovirus antigens. In a later genetic analysis, a missense DCLRE1C variant was associated with V-gene and J-gene trimming of TCR beta chains, and the association was replicated in an independent cohort. Most TCR sequences were observed very rarely across donors, whereas some public TCRs were present in many individuals. An earlier analysis of some 560 of the donors showed that most TCR beta V segments appeared in productive rearrangements either about 90% or about 30% of the time, which broadly matched IMGT annotations. Sequencing depth was assumed to be roughly uniform across donors in the presence/absence analyses, though that assumption may not hold. Compared with equally common non-associated chains, HLA-associated TCR beta chains in a later analysis were more clonally expanded and had lower generation probabilities. A further reported finding was that TCR beta sequences accurately predicted the HLA-A and HLA-B alleles for most subjects in the first cohort. Specific HLA alleles were associated with 18,000 or so TCR beta sequences at a false discovery rate of 0.05 in a later analysis. Because counts were too low, about 15 rarely observed V segments, including chromosome 9 orphons, were left out of the earlier analysis of a few hundred of the donors. According to a later analysis, TCR association rates differed among HLA loci, with DRB1 alleles showing the most associated TCRs and HLA-C alleles showing the fewest.

The cohort comprised several hundred healthy bone marrow donors. At the time of sampling, all cohort members were nominally healthy, though unrecorded immune exposures were likely present. The donor tested CMV seronegative, placing the donor among the 350 to 400 seronegative members of the cohort. Every donor gave a peripheral blood sample, and the peripheral blood mononuclear cells from that sample were used for TCR beta sequencing. Genomic DNA was extracted from the blood cell samples with the Qiagen DNeasy Blood Extraction Kit. The library was made by the immunoSEQ multiplex PCR assay. For the multiplex PCR, a mixture combining 60 forward primers for TCR Vbeta segments and 13 reverse primers for TCR Jbeta segments was used. A multiplex PCR assay on genomic DNA amplified the CDR3 region of rearranged TCR beta genes. The amplified TCR beta libraries were sequenced on the Illumina HiSeq System as 87-base-pair reads. The authors' pipeline ran thus. A later analysis tallied about 77 million unique TCR beta chains across the 700 or so repertoires, and 10 million to 11 million of those chains were shared by two or more donors. To remove PCR and sequencing errors, raw reads were error-corrected and collapsed into unique sequences using a nearest-neighbor algorithm that merged closely related sequences. CDR3 sequences were aligned to IMGT reference sequences to assign V, D and J gene segments. For a sequence to be retained, a match of at least six nucleotides to both a V gene segment and a J gene segment was required. A rearrangement counted as productive if the CDR3 had no stop codons and remained in frame with V and J, and every other rearrangement counted as non-productive. CDR3 was defined by IMGT convention, running from the second conserved V-encoded cysteine to the conserved J-encoded phenylalanine. The earlier analysis of some 540 of the donors excluded any sequence lacking an unambiguous match to a single V gene segment. An earlier analysis of 587 of the donors classified V segments as functional when productive rearrangements were above 56.7% and as segregating when the standard deviation between donors was above 5%. To diagnose cytomegalovirus status from the catalog of TCR beta chain sequences, a statistical classification framework was built. In a later analysis, TCR nucleotide sequences were compared against IMGT/GENE-DB human TR gene sequences so that V and J genes could be assigned. Using the TCRdist pipeline, a later analysis assigned CDR3 sequences along with most-parsimonious VDJ recombination scenarios. A later analysis defined each TCR beta chain by its CDR3 amino acid sequence plus V-gene family, and excluded reads lacking a unique V-gene family. As a way to deal with suspected cross-contamination and a sequencing artifact, a later analysis dropped hundreds of nucleotide sequences that were highly shared and had low generation probability. A later analysis calculated a clonal expansion index for each public chain from normalized within-repertoire ranks of inferred template counts. In a later analysis, generation probabilities were computed using a VDJ recombination model fitted to out-of-frame rearrangements, and the results were checked against IGoR. In a later analysis, TCR-TCR, TCR-HLA and TCR-CMV co-occurrence was scored with hypergeometric tests, and a repertoire-size bias correction was applied to TCR pairs. In a later analysis, false discovery rates were estimated by permuting HLA or CMV assignments 20 times. In a later analysis, co-occurring TCRs were grouped using DBSCAN, and TCRdist sequence similarity was added for clustering within HLA-allele-positive subsets. Repertoires with fewer than 30,000 or more than 120,000 public chains, plus five repertoires with anomalous nucleotide sharing, were excluded from co-occurrence clustering. The clones in this table, taken by TCRdb from immuneACCESS, are in-frame only. Not every clone is retained; where verified, under half of the shortfall comes from an unresolved V gene, and the cause of the rest is unknown. The DNA gave D and trimming, while V, J and clone size come from that table. Counted in this sample were about 150,000 clones; roughly 86% of them appeared once. Roughly 0.5% of the sample goes to the ten largest clones.

CDR1 and CDR2 were assigned from the germline V gene as SGHRS and YFSETQ. From the cysteine up to the phenylalanine, the CDR3 has a length of 13 residues. The retained sequence is limited to the CDR3, 39 bases, with the frame set at the first base. V is clipped by 4 bases and J by 7 bases, and the sequence between their germline boundaries is 15 bases long. Worth noting for this clone: This receptor's antigen is unknown. Base-call qualities are not available, and no considerably larger clone is one nucleotide away.

The receptor's source is a woman between 40 and 55 years old in good health and CMV-seronegative. The source material was PBMCs. The chain links TRBV5-1 with TRBJ2-7; the D gene assignment is ambiguous. In nucleotides, the sequence is TGCGCCAGCAGCCCCCTAGGTATTGGAGAGCAGTACTTC. Translation gives CASSPLGIGEQYF.